This T cell receptor (beta chain) was identified during a study of CXCR3 chemokines and chemotherapy response in bladder cancer. TCRdb called the PCR reads again in MiXCR, with one record for every CDR3 protein. The sample carries about 8,600 distinct CDR3 sequences, 10% to 15% recorded once. As to this clonotype: A far bigger clonotype differs at one base, so this is likely a read error.

V lost 5 bases and J lost 7; bases outside the gene matches: 10. The germline gives CDR1 SGHAT, CDR2 FQNNGV. This CDR3 has 16 residues. This chain joins TRBV11-2 and TRBJ2-7; 14 nucleotides line up with TRBD2. This clonotype was obtained from a human donor with bladder cancer that responded to neoadjuvant chemotherapy. Sampling was conducted from a patient whose treatment included neoadjuvant chemotherapy. The CDR3 here is CASSARLAGGPNEQYF. CDR3 in DNA: TGTGCCAGCAGCGCCCGACTAGCGGGGGGGCCGAATGAGCAGTACTTC.